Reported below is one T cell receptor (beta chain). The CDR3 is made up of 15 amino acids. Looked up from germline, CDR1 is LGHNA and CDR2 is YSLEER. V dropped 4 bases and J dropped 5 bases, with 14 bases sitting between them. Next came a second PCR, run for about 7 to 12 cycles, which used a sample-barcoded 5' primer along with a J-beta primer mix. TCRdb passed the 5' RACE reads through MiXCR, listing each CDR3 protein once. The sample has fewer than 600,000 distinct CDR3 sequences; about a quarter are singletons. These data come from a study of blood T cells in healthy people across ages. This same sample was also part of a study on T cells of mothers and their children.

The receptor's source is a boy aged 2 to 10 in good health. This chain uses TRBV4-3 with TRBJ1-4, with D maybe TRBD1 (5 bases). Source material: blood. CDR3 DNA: TGCGCCAGCAGCCGACTGCGGGACGGAAATGAAAAACTGTTTTTT. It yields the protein CASSRLRDGNEKLFF.